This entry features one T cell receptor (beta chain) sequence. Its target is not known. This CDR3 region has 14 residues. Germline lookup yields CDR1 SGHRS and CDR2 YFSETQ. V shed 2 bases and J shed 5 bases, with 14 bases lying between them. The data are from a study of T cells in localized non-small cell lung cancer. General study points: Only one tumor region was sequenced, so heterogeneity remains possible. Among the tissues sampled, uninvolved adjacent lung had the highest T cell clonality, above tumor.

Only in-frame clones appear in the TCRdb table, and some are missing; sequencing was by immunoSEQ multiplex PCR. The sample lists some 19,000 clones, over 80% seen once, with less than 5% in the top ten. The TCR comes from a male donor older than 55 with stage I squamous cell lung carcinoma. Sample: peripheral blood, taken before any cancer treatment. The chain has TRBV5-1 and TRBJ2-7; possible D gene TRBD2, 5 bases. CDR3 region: CASSLAVPAHEQYF. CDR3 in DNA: TGCGCCAGCAGCTTAGCGGTCCCCGCCCACGAGCAGTACTTC. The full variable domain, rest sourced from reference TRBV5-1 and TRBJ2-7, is KAGVTQTPRYLIKTRGQQVTLSCSPISGHRSVSWYQQTPGQGLQFLFEYFSETQRNKGNFPGRFSGRQFSNSRSEMNVSTLELGDSALYLCASSLAVPAHEQYFGPGTRLTVT.